The clone carrying this T cell receptor (beta chain) has a handful of counts. The antigen is undetermined. The data are from a study of T-cell reconstitution after alpha-beta-depleted transplantation in children. Unique molecular identifiers were used in preparing the TCRbeta library. TCRdb ran MiXCR on the PCR reads and lists one entry per CDR3 protein. The data hold approximately 1,000,000 distinct CDR3 sequences, with about 30% observed a single time. The V gene's germline CDR1 is ENHRY and CDR2 SYGVKD. V gave up 6 bases and J gave up 3 bases, with 15 bases separating them. The CDR3 runs 14 residues. Notes on the study in general: It was reported that alpha-beta T cells came from several hundred expanded graft clones (about two months after transplant). The main origin of T-cell counts and diversity one year after transplant was newly produced T cells.

Sequences were derived from PBMCs, mostly from graft donor cells, sampled 360 days after TCRalphabeta/CD19-depleted stem cell transplant. The sequence came from a boy under three years old who had a stem cell transplant for SCID, so the T cells may come from the graft donor. The chain recombines TRBV10-3 with TRBJ2-7; D ambiguous. In DNA, the CDR3 is TGTGCCATCAGGCCGGTGGCAGACCACTACGAGCAGTACTTC. It yields the protein CAIRPVADHYEQYF.